Listed below are T cell receptor beta chains from one sample, sequenced in a study of blood T cell repertoires in COVID-19. Profiled with immunoSEQ multiplex PCR; TCRdb holds only in-frame clones, not every one. The profile shows about 170,000 clones, 84% of them singletons. The sequencing input was peripheral blood. All receptors come from a man aged 35 to 55 who had recovered from COVID-19. Both conserved end residues are part of each CDR3. A D gene is named only where the DNA matches it firmly. Rows give clone size only sometimes, using once, few, many, or a class for an expanded clone.

length: 15; V: TRBV4-3; D: .; J: TRBJ1-1; size: .; DNA: TGCGCCAGCAGCCAAGATGTACTTTTTAACACTGAAGCTTTCTTT; CDR3: CASSQDVLFNTEAFF
length: 12; V: TRBV6-5; D: .; J: TRBJ2-7; size: once; DNA: TGTGCCAGCACCCACCGGGGAGGCGAGCAGTACTTC; CDR3: CASTHRGGEQYF
length: 13; V: TRBV6-5; D: .; J: TRBJ2-2; size: .; DNA: TGTGCCAGCATCACAGGGAACACCGGGGAGCTGTTTTTT; CDR3: CASITGNTGELFF
length: 14; V: TRBV7-8; D: .; J: TRBJ2-6; size: .; DNA: TGTGCCAGCGACAGTTACTCTGGGGCCAACGTCCTGACTTTC; CDR3: CASDSYSGANVLTF
length: 16; V: TRBV29-1; D: .; J: TRBJ1-1; size: .; DNA: TGCAGCGTCCGAGGAGGGATACGAGGGGTGAGGACTGAAGCTTTCTTT; CDR3: CSVRGGIRGVRTEAFF
length: 16; V: TRBV5-1; D: TRBD2; J: TRBJ2-3; size: .; DNA: TGCGCCAGCAGCTTGGGACTAGCGGGAGGCACAGATACGCAGTATTTT; CDR3: CASSLGLAGGTDTQYF
length: 16; V: TRBV15; D: .; J: TRBJ1-6; size: few; DNA: TGTGCCACCAGCAACCAGGGGAGCTCCTATAATTCACCCCTCCACTTT; CDR3: CATSNQGSSYNSPLHF
length: 14; V: TRBV24-1; D: .; J: TRBJ2-7; size: once; DNA: TGTGCCACCGCCCGGGGGGCGAGCTCCTACGAGCAGTACTTC; CDR3: CATARGASSYEQYF
length: 15; V: TRBV9; D: .; J: TRBJ2-7; size: .; DNA: TGTGCCAGCAGCTCCCAAGCGGGTAGCTCCTACGAGCAGTACTTC; CDR3: CASSSQAGSSYEQYF
length: 15; V: TRBV19; D: .; J: TRBJ1-2; size: few; DNA: TGTGCCAGTAGTATAAAATACCGACAGGTCTATGGCTACACCTTC; CDR3: CASSIKYRQVYGYTF
length: 13; V: TRBV18; D: .; J: TRBJ2-7; size: .; DNA: TGTGCCAGCTCACCAACGAGCTCCTACGAGCAGTACTTC; CDR3: CASSPTSSYEQYF
length: 13; V: TRBV5-5; D: .; J: TRBJ2-5; size: .; DNA: TGTGCCAGCAGCCTAGACGGACAAGAGACCCAGTACTTC; CDR3: CASSLDGQETQYF
length: 14; V: TRBV19; D: TRBD1; J: TRBJ1-1; size: .; DNA: TGTGCCAGTAGGACGGGACAGCTGAACACTGAAGCTTTCTTT; CDR3: CASRTGQLNTEAFF
length: 15; V: TRBV7-2; D: TRBD1; J: TRBJ1-1; size: .; DNA: TGTGCCAGCAGCTTAGTTGGGACAGGGGAGACTGAAGCTTTCTTT; CDR3: CASSLVGTGETEAFF
length: 13; V: TRBV12-3/TRBV12-4; D: .; J: TRBJ1-1; size: .; DNA: TGTGCCAGCAGTTTCGGGGAAGGGACTGAAGCTTTCTTT; CDR3: CASSFGEGTEAFF
length: 16; V: TRBV4-1; D: TRBD2; J: TRBJ2-5; size: few; DNA: TGCGCCAGCAGCCAAGGCCTCTTAGCGGGGGGAGAGACCCAGTACTTC; CDR3: CASSQGLLAGGETQYF
length: 12; V: TRBV28; D: TRBD2; J: TRBJ2-5; size: .; DNA: TGTGCCAGCAGCTCTACTCGACTAGCCGGGTACTTC; CDR3: CASSSTRLAGYF
length: 13; V: TRBV5-6; D: .; J: TRBJ1-1; size: .; DNA: TGTGCCAGCAGCTTAACAGGGAACACTGAAGCTTTCTTT; CDR3: CASSLTGNTEAFF
length: 15; V: TRBV5-5; D: .; J: TRBJ1-3; size: few; DNA: TGTGCCAGCAGCTCCGGGGTTGTCTCTGGAAACACCATATATTTT; CDR3: CASSSGVVSGNTIYF
length: 17; V: TRBV9; D: .; J: TRBJ2-2; size: .; DNA: TGTGCCAGCAGCTCACCCATCCGGAGCGTGAACACCGGGGAGCTGTTTTTT; CDR3: CASSSPIRSVNTGELFF
length: 13; V: TRBV10-3; D: TRBD1; J: TRBJ2-5; size: .; DNA: TGTGCCATCAGGCGGACAGGGGATGAGACCCAGTACTTC; CDR3: CAIRRTGDETQYF
length: 15; V: TRBV11-1; D: .; J: TRBJ2-1; size: .; DNA: TGTGCCAGCAGCTTAGCGCACAGAACTTACAATGAGCAGTTCTTC; CDR3: CASSLAHRTYNEQFF
length: 15; V: TRBV9; D: TRBD1; J: TRBJ2-3; size: .; DNA: TGTGCCAGCAGCTTTTCGGGACAGGGTACAGATACGCAGTATTTT; CDR3: CASSFSGQGTDTQYF
length: 14; V: TRBV21-1; D: .; J: TRBJ1-2; size: .; DNA: TGTGCCACGCCCCGGGACAGGGGAAACTATGGCTACACCTTC; CDR3: CATPRDRGNYGYTF
length: 11; V: TRBV3-1/TRBV3-2; D: .; J: TRBJ1-2; size: once; DNA: TGTGCCAGCAGCCAAGACACAGGACTACACTTC; CDR3: CASSQDTGLHF
length: 13; V: TRBV7-3; D: .; J: TRBJ2-7; size: .; DNA: TGTGCCAGCAGCTTAAACCGAGGGTTCGAGCAGTACTTC; CDR3: CASSLNRGFEQYF
length: 17; V: TRBV30; D: .; J: TRBJ2-1; size: .; DNA: TGTGCCTGGAGCCCTATGGGGGGAGTTATTTCCTACAATGAGCAGTTCTTC; CDR3: CAWSPMGGVISYNEQFF
length: 17; V: TRBV6-4; D: TRBD1; J: TRBJ2-4; size: .; DNA: TGTGCCAGCAGTGACCGGGACAGGGCCCCAGCCAAAAACATTCAGTACTTC; CDR3: CASSDRDRAPAKNIQYF
length: 15; V: TRBV6-5; D: TRBD1; J: TRBJ1-6; size: .; DNA: TGTGCCAGCAGGGCCGGACAGGGCTATAATTCACCCCTCCACTTT; CDR3: CASRAGQGYNSPLHF
length: 14; V: TRBV29-1; D: .; J: TRBJ2-7; size: few; DNA: TGCAGCGTTCTGTCAGGTCGGGGCTCCTACGAGCAGTACTTC; CDR3: CSVLSGRGSYEQYF
length: 15; V: TRBV4-3; D: TRBD2; J: TRBJ2-2; size: .; DNA: TGCGCCAGCAGCCCGCGGGGGAGTTATGCCGGGGAGCTGTTTTTT; CDR3: CASSPRGSYAGELFF
length: 14; V: TRBV7-2; D: .; J: TRBJ2-1; size: .; DNA: TGTGCCAGCAGCTTGAAGGGACTTTACAATGAGCAGTTCTTC; CDR3: CASSLKGLYNEQFF
length: 13; V: TRBV9; D: TRBD1; J: TRBJ2-7; size: .; DNA: TGTGCCAGCGGACAGGGCTCCCTTAGCGAGCAGTACTTC; CDR3: CASGQGSLSEQYF
length: 17; V: TRBV7-2; D: TRBD2; J: TRBJ2-7; size: .; DNA: TGTGCCAGCAGCTTAGCGGGGGGCGCGGGGGGGTCCTACGAGCAGTACTTC; CDR3: CASSLAGGAGGSYEQYF
length: 13; V: TRBV18; D: .; J: TRBJ2-5; size: .; DNA: TGTGCCAGCTCACCGGGGCAGGGAAAGACCCAGTACTTC; CDR3: CASSPGQGKTQYF
length: 12; V: TRBV6-5; D: TRBD1; J: TRBJ1-2; size: .; DNA: TGTGCCAGCAGGGGACAGGGGGAAGGCTACACCTTC; CDR3: CASRGQGEGYTF
length: 16; V: TRBV27; D: .; J: TRBJ2-1; size: .; DNA: TGTGCCAGCACCCGAAAGGGCAGGGGCGGCATCGATGAGCAGTTCTTC; CDR3: CASTRKGRGGIDEQFF
length: 13; V: TRBV15; D: .; J: TRBJ1-2; size: .; DNA: TGTGCCACCAGCAGAGACAGGGTAGTTGGCTACACCTTC; CDR3: CATSRDRVVGYTF
length: 15; V: TRBV7-2; D: TRBD2; J: TRBJ2-4; size: .; DNA: TGTGCCAGCAGCCGGGGGGAAATAGCCAAAAACATTCAGTACTTC; CDR3: CASSRGEIAKNIQYF
length: 17; V: TRBV4-1; D: TRBD1; J: TRBJ2-7; size: few; DNA: TGCGCCAGCAGCCAACTCCAAGGGGGCCCACTGTCCTACGAGCAGTACTTC; CDR3: CASSQLQGGPLSYEQYF
length: 14; V: TRBV3-1/TRBV3-2; D: TRBD2; J: TRBJ2-3; size: .; DNA: TGTGCCAGCAGCCCGACTAGCGGGTCAGATACGCAGTATTTT; CDR3: CASSPTSGSDTQYF
length: 15; V: TRBV18; D: .; J: TRBJ1-2; size: few; DNA: TGTGCCAGCTCACCAGGCCCGGGAAACCTTTATGGCTACACCTTC; CDR3: CASSPGPGNLYGYTF
length: 16; V: TRBV28; D: TRBD2; J: TRBJ2-2; size: .; DNA: TGTGCCAGCAGTTCCCAGACTAGCGGGGGTGGCGGGGAGCTGTTTTTT; CDR3: CASSSQTSGGGGELFF
length: 13; V: TRBV29-1; D: TRBD1; J: TRBJ2-1; size: .; DNA: TGCAGCGTCGGACAGGCCTCATACAATGAGCAGTTCTTC; CDR3: CSVGQASYNEQFF
length: 16; V: TRBV6-6; D: .; J: TRBJ2-1; size: .; DNA: TGTGCCAGCAGAAAGGAGACAGTGAGCTCCTACAATGAGCAGTTCTTC; CDR3: CASRKETVSSYNEQFF
length: 14; V: TRBV7-9; D: .; J: TRBJ1-2; size: .; DNA: TGTGCCAGCAGACCGGGGTCCGCTAACTATGGCTACACCTTC; CDR3: CASRPGSANYGYTF
length: 14; V: TRBV4-3; D: .; J: TRBJ2-3; size: .; DNA: TGCGCCAGCAGCCAAGACAGTCTCACAGATACGCAGTATTTT; CDR3: CASSQDSLTDTQYF
length: 16; V: TRBV7-2; D: .; J: TRBJ1-4; size: .; DNA: TGTGCCAGCAGCATCCTAGCGCGTACAACTAATGAAAAACTGTTTTTT; CDR3: CASSILARTTNEKLFF
length: 14; V: TRBV7-2; D: .; J: TRBJ2-7; size: .; DNA: TGTGCCAGCAGTTCCCGAGCAGGGGCCTACGAGCAGTACTTC; CDR3: CASSSRAGAYEQYF